This T cell receptor beta chain was captured by sequencing in a study of blood T cell repertoires in COVID-19. There are 15 residues in the CDR3. Trimming shortened V by 2 bases and J by 1 base, and 11 bases separated the two germline ends. Germline V CDR1 and CDR2: MNHNS, SASEGT. TCRdb's copy holds only in-frame clones and misses some; the assay was immunoSEQ multiplex PCR. This sample yields about 400,000 clones, of which more than 75% are seen a single time; 1.5% to 2.5% belongs to the top ten. Sequenced: PBMCs or T cells enriched from blood (not recorded which). This rearrangement joins TRBV6-1 to TRBJ2-5; a weak D match, TRBD1 (5 bases). The sequence was obtained from a man aged 40-50 years in a cohort exposed to, infected with or recovered from COVID-19 (not recorded which). The CDR3 DNA reads TGTGCCAGCAGTGAACCTGGCAGGGCCCAAGAGACCCAGTACTTC. Residues: CASSEPGRAQETQYF.